This TCR beta chain was recovered during a study of blood T cells in healthy people across ages. The study's findings and limits: Naive CD4+ cells and diversity were both higher in long-lived donors than in aged donors. Without sorted subsets, naive and antigen-experienced compartments could not be conclusively compared.

Germline V gives CDR1 PRHDT, CDR2 FYEKMQ (reference sequence). The V end was cut by 2 bases, the J end by 3 bases, with 8 bases between. The CDR3 spans 13 residues. A second PCR of roughly 7 to 11 cycles used a sample-barcoded 5' primer and a J-beta primer mix. TCRdb reprocessed the 5' RACE reads with MiXCR, giving one entry per CDR3 protein. The top ten clones hold 15% to 19% of a sample with hundreds of thousands of distinct CDR3 sequences, about 30% of them seen once. A remark on this clonotype: The antigen is undetermined. A much larger clone differs from this one at a single base, so this may be a read error.

The rearrangement uses TRBV13 and TRBJ2-7, with D perhaps TRBD2 (5 bases). Material for sequencing was blood. The clonotype comes from a woman older than 75 in good health. The chain's CDR3 is CASSLQAGYEQYF. Here the CDR3 DNA reads TGTGCCAGCAGCTTACAGGCGGGCTACGAGCAGTACTTC.